This T cell receptor (beta chain) was sequenced in a study of blood T cell repertoires in COVID-19. CDR1 is SGHDN, CDR2 FVKESK, per germline. The V gene end was trimmed by 1 base and the J gene end by 5 bases; junction bases not matched to a gene: 10. CDR3 length: 17 amino acids. This clone was detected only once. Original methodology: Estimation of nucleated cell counts was performed using reference gene primer amplification. Libraries were prepared by immunoSEQ multiplex PCR; TCRdb keeps only in-frame clonotypes and omits some of them. Clone size and V and J calls were adopted from that table, with D and trimming inferred from the DNA. The sample holds about 480,000 clones, roughly nine tenths seen once. Followed over time, Seattle patients had been enrolled while infection was active.

The receptor was derived from a man younger than 35 with COVID-19, enrolled during active disease. The rearrangement links TRBV14 to TRBJ2-1; 8 nucleotides align to TRBD2. The sequenced sample consisted of peripheral blood. The CDR3 is CASSQVRGGPLNNEQFF. Written as DNA, the CDR3 is TGTGCCAGCAGCCAAGTTCGGGGGGGGCCCCTCAACAATGAGCAGTTCTTC.